This entry lists 25 T cell receptor beta chains sequenced from one sample in a study of cytomegalovirus exposure and HLA in healthy donors listed by TCRdb under 2017. Library prep was done by the immunoSEQ multiplex PCR assay. Entries here come from immuneACCESS through TCRdb and include only in-frame sequences with V and J called. Some clones fail to appear in such tables; in the studies checked, an unresolved V gene covers under half of the shortfall, and the cause of the remainder is unknown. The sample includes 150,000 to 200,000 clones, with approximately 87% observed a single time. The ten largest account for 4.5% to 7% of the sample. The specimen was PBMCs. The source of these receptors is a woman in her twenties or thirties in good health and CMV-seronegative.

This chain links TRBV11-2 with TRBJ1-2, with a possible D match to TRBD1 (5 bases). V was clipped by 4 bases and J by 0 bases, with 15 bases between them. This CDR3 has 16 residues. The germline CDR1 and CDR2 sequences are SGHAT and FQNNGV. For the CDR3, the DNA is TGTGCCAGCAGCTCCCAAGGGACGGCCGCTAACTATGGCTACACCTTC. The encoded protein is CASSSQGTAANYGYTF.

A single count supports this clone. The genes are TRBV27 and TRBJ2-7; tentatively, D is TRBD1 or TRBD2 (7 bases each). Looked up from germline, CDR1 is MNHEY and CDR2 is SMNVEV (reference sequence). Trimming pared 6 bases from V and 0 bases from J, leaving 18 bases between. The CDR3 runs to 16 residues. CDR3 loop: CASSRSGGDNSYEQYF. In DNA, the CDR3 is TGTGCCAGCAGCCGTTCAGGGGGGGACAACTCCTACGAGCAGTACTTC.

The chain has TRBV12-5 and TRBJ1-5; D is ambiguous. The germline V gene has CDR1 LGHNT and CDR2 FRNRAP. This CDR3 comprises 15 residues. V lost 5 bases and J 0 bases, leaving 11 bases between the germline ends. CDR3 amino acids: CASGLPRYSNQPQHF. DNA for the CDR3: TGTGCTAGTGGTCTCCCAAGATATAGCAATCAGCCCCAGCATTTT.

The chain couples TRBV6-1 to TRBJ2-1, with TRBD2 matching over 8 bases. Germline V gene lookup returns CDR1 MNHNS and CDR2 SASEGT. V was pared by 8 bases and J by 3 bases, with 9 bases of the junction left unmatched. CDR3 size: 15 residues. For the CDR3, the DNA is TGTGCCAGCGTAACGCGACTAGCGCTCTACAATGAGCAGTTCTTC. It specifies CASVTRLALYNEQFF.

The chain is built from TRBV6-1 and TRBJ1-5; 9 nucleotides align to TRBD1. CDR1 MNHNS and CDR2 SASEGT come from the germline V gene. The V gene end was trimmed by 0 bases and the J gene end by 6 bases; junction bases not matched to a gene: 9. The CDR3 runs 17 residues. Here the CDR3 reads CASSEASGQGIIQPQHF. The CDR3 nucleotides are TGTGCCAGCAGTGAAGCGTCGGGACAGGGTATTATTCAGCCCCAGCATTTT.

The chain couples TRBV27 to TRBJ2-3, with TRBD1 matching over 9 bases. The CDR3 sequence is 16 residues long. V lost 6 bases and J lost 3; bases outside the gene matches: 10. The germline gives CDR1 MNHEY, CDR2 SMNVEV (reference sequence). The CDR3 nucleotides read TGTGCCAGCAGCAAACCACAGGGGGCGCGGACAGATACGCAGTATTTT. Its translation is CASSKPQGARTDTQYF.

The chain employs TRBV5-1 and TRBJ1-5; possible D gene TRBD1, 5 bases. CDR3 length: 19 amino acids. V shed 0 bases and J shed 0 bases, with 19 bases lying between them. Per germline, CDR1 SGHRS and CDR2 YFSETQ. CDR3 loop: CASSLVPRTGTYSNQPQHF. The CDR3 DNA sequence: TGCGCCAGCAGCTTGGTACCCCGTACCGGGACTTATAGCAATCAGCCCCAGCATTTT.

V gene TRBV14 combines with J gene TRBJ2-3; D may be TRBD2 (5 bases). Between the trimmed V and J ends, which lost 1 base and 2 bases, there was a span of 10 bases. CDR1 and CDR2 from the germline V gene are SGHDN and FVKESK. This CDR3 has 15 amino acids. The CDR3, as DNA: TGTGCCAGCAGCCAAGTTGGGAGATACACAGATACGCAGTATTTT. It codes for CASSQVGRYTDTQYF.

This rearrangement joins TRBV27 to TRBJ2-3, with 14 bases identical to TRBD2. The CDR3 spans 16 residues. The ends lost 5 bases at V and 3 bases at J; junction bases unmatched: 4. Germline CDR1 is MNHEY and CDR2 is SMNVEV (reference sequence). CDR3 coding DNA: TGTGCCAGCAGTGGACTAGCGGGGGGCGTGACAGATACGCAGTATTTT. This translates into CASSGLAGGVTDTQYF.

The chain couples TRBV28 to TRBJ2-4; D possibly matches TRBD1 or TRBD2 (5 bases each). V was pared by 2 bases and J by 0 bases, with 5 bases between. Germline CDR1 MDHEN, CDR2 SYDVKM. There are 14 residues in the CDR3. CDR3 nucleotides: TGTGCCAGCAGTTTAGGGGGAGCCAAAAACATTCAGTACTTC. Its protein product is CASSLGGAKNIQYF.

The chain is built from TRBV5-1 and TRBJ2-7, with no clear D. CDR1 SGHRS and CDR2 YFSETQ come from the germline V gene. Trimming left V 1 base short and J 0 bases short, with 8 bases between. The CDR3 length is 14 residues. The CDR3 reads CASSLFGSSYEQYF. CDR3 DNA sequence: TGCGCCAGCAGCTTGTTTGGCAGCTCCTACGAGCAGTACTTC.

This chain links TRBV28 with TRBJ2-1; 10 bases are shared with TRBD2. Trimming cost V 5 bases and J 10 bases; bases outside gene matches: 14. Germline lookup yields CDR1 MDHEN and CDR2 SYDVKM. The CDR3 extends over 16 amino acids. The CDR3 loop is CASSPLRTSGHSEQFF. CDR3 DNA: TGTGCCAGCAGTCCCCTACGGACTAGCGGTCACTCAGAGCAGTTCTTC.

J is TRBJ1-1 and V is TRBV11-2; no definite D call. Trimming cost V 1 base and J 2 bases, with 11 bases left between them. CDR1 is SGHAT and CDR2 is FQNNGV in the germline V gene. CDR3 length: 15 residues. The CDR3 DNA reads TGTGCCAGCAGCTTAGTGGTGGGGTTAAACACTGAAGCTTTCTTT. Translation gives CASSLVVGLNTEAFF.

The chain couples TRBV27 to TRBJ2-3, with a tentative D call TRBD2 (5 bases). This CDR3 region has 13 residues. The ends were cut back, 5 bases at V and 4 bases at J, with 10 bases in the middle. Germline CDR1 reads MNHEY; CDR2 reads SMNVEV (reference sequence). The DNA for the CDR3 is TGTGCCAGCAGTCAACCGGAGGCAGATACGCAGTATTTT. Its translation is CASSQPEADTQYF.

This chain links TRBV4-1 with TRBJ2-2; D unclear. The CDR3 has 13 amino acids. V dropped 2 bases and J dropped 6 bases, with 7 bases sitting between them. The V gene's germline CDR1 is MGHRA and CDR2 YSYEKL. The CDR3 DNA is TGCGCCAGCAGCCAACATGGATCCGGGGAGCTGTTTTTT. Translating gives CASSQHGSGELFF.

The table lists this clone with a count of one. This chain links TRBV4-3 with TRBJ2-2; the D gene is possibly TRBD2 (5 bases). The CDR3 sequence is 15 residues long. Germline values: CDR1 LGHNA, CDR2 YSLEER. V lost 1 base and J 1 base, leaving 7 bases between the germline ends. As DNA, the CDR3 is TGCGCCAGCAGCCAAGTTCGGGAGAACACCGGGGAGCTGTTTTTT. Translation gives CASSQVRENTGELFF.

CDR3 bases: TGTGCCACCAGCAGAGGCCGGGCGAGCGGCGGCACCGGGGAGCTGTTTTTT. This encodes CATSRGRASGGTGELFF. The J gene is TRBJ2-2, the V gene TRBV15, with D possibly TRBD2 on 5 matching bases. Looked up from germline, CDR1 is LNHNV and CDR2 is YYDKDF (reference sequence). The CDR3 spans 17 residues. With 1 base removed from V and 4 bases from J, the gap between germline ends came to 16 bases.

This clone was seen a few times. The chain carries TRBV2 and TRBJ2-1; D is possibly TRBD2 (6 bases). The CDR3 sequence is 14 residues long. V was trimmed by 3 bases and J by 5 bases, leaving 11 bases between them. CDR1 and CDR2 (germline): SNHLY, FYNNEI. This CDR3 reads CASSERLVNNEQFF. As DNA, the CDR3 is TGTGCCAGCAGTGAGAGACTAGTAAACAATGAGCAGTTCTTC.

This sequence joins TRBV4-3 and TRBJ2-2, with D possibly TRBD2 on 7 matching bases. CDR3 length: 16 residues. V lost 3 bases and J 4 bases, leaving 15 bases between the germline ends. Per the germline V gene, CDR1 is LGHNA and CDR2 is YSLEER. The CDR3 sequence: CASSHARGALTGELFF. CDR3 bases: TGCGCCAGCAGCCACGCCCGGGGGGCCCTCACCGGGGAGCTGTTTTTT.

The genes are TRBV4-3 and TRBJ1-5; no firm D call. The ends were cut back, 0 bases at V and 7 bases at J, with 16 bases in the middle. In germline, CDR1 is LGHNA, CDR2 YSLEER. The length of the CDR3 is 16 residues. The CDR3 spells CASSQDRASSEQPQHF. CDR3 nucleotides: TGCGCCAGCAGCCAAGATAGAGCCAGTTCAGAACAGCCCCAGCATTTT.

The rearrangement uses TRBV5-6 and TRBJ2-7; D remains unclear. V was trimmed by 0 bases and J by 3 bases, leaving 10 bases between them. Germline values: CDR1 SGHDT, CDR2 YYEEEE. This CDR3 spans 14 amino acids. For the CDR3, the DNA is TGTGCCAGCAGCTTGGTGGGCAGAAACTACGAGCAGTACTTC. The encoded protein is CASSLVGRNYEQYF.

The rearrangement joins TRBV7-3 to TRBJ2-3, with a weak D call TRBD2 (6 bases). The V and J ends lost 7 bases and 5 bases respectively, with 16 bases between them. Germline V CDR1 and CDR2: SGHTA, FQGTGA. This CDR3 comprises 14 residues. CDR3 DNA: TGTGCCAGCAACTCACCGGGGGTCGGAGATACGCAGTATTTT. This sequence encodes CASNSPGVGDTQYF.

The chain is built from TRBV6-1 and TRBJ2-7, with D unclear. The CDR3 has 12 residues. Germline V gives CDR1 MNHNS, CDR2 SASEGT. The germline V and J ends were trimmed by 6 bases and 0 bases, with 6 bases remaining between them. This CDR3 is CASRQSSYEQYF. CDR3 nucleotide sequence: TGTGCCAGCAGGCAAAGCTCCTACGAGCAGTACTTC.

The chain employs TRBV2 and TRBJ2-2; the D gene is possibly TRBD1 (5 bases). Trimming left V 6 bases short and J 4 bases short, with 12 bases between. The germline CDR1 and CDR2 sequences are SNHLY and FYNNEI. CDR3 length: 14 amino acids. The CDR3 DNA reads as TGTGCCAGCAGAAGAGGTCAGGGCACCGGGGAGCTGTTTTTT. Residues: CASRRGQGTGELFF.

The genes are TRBV7-9 and TRBJ1-2, with D tentatively TRBD1 (6 bases). CDR1 and CDR2 (germline): SEHNR, FQNEAQ (reference sequence). Trimming took off 3 bases at V and 4 bases at J, with 12 bases between the two ends. The CDR3 loop spans 14 amino acids. CDR3 residues: CASSFGGPLYGYTF. DNA for the CDR3: TGTGCCAGCAGCTTCGGGGGGCCGCTCTATGGCTACACCTTC.